This T cell receptor beta chain appears in the sequencing data of a study of cytomegalovirus exposure and HLA in healthy donors. PCR employed 60 Vbeta and 13 Jbeta primers. Sequencing used immunoSEQ multiplex PCR; TCRdb keeps in-frame clones, though not all of them. Seen here are approximately 140,000 clones, around 73% observed once, and the top ten hold 2.5% to 3%. The material sequenced was PBMCs. This receptor was identified in a human donor in good health.

CDR3 residues: CASSFRTPNTEAFF. Here the CDR3 DNA reads TGTGCCAGCAGCTTCCGGACACCAAACACTGAAGCTTTCTTT. The gene calls are TRBV7-2 and TRBJ1-1, with D possibly TRBD1 on 5 matching bases. The CDR3 is 14 residues long. V gave up 3 bases and J gave up 2 bases, with 10 bases separating them. Germline CDR1 and CDR2: SGHTA and FQGNSA.